This TCR beta chain was recorded in a study of CD8+ T cells in alopecia areata. Overall study: Oral tofacitinib (5 to 10 mg twice daily) was administered to treated patients.

Treatment reported: oral pan-JAK inhibitor, 5-10 mg twice daily. This clone was picked up a small number of times. Sequencing relied on a cDNA template that was reverse transcribed from extracted RNA. The table came from immunoSEQ multiplex PCR; TCRdb's copy has only in-frame clones and leaves some out. The sample consists of about 200,000 clones, around 60% of them appearing once. The trim removed 5 bases at V and 8 bases at J, leaving 7 bases unmatched. The germline CDR1 and CDR2 sequences are GTSNPN and SVGIG (reference sequence). This CDR3 region has 13 residues. This sequence was found in a human donor with alopecia areata. This specimen consisted of CD4+ T cells sorted from blood, obtained at week 4, from a patient treated with tofacitinib. The chain is built from TRBV30 and TRBJ1-1; 11 bases line up with TRBD1. In nucleotides, the CDR3 is TGTGCCTGGGTTATGGACAGGGGGCAGGAAGCTTTCTTT. Its translation: CAWVMDRGQEAFF.